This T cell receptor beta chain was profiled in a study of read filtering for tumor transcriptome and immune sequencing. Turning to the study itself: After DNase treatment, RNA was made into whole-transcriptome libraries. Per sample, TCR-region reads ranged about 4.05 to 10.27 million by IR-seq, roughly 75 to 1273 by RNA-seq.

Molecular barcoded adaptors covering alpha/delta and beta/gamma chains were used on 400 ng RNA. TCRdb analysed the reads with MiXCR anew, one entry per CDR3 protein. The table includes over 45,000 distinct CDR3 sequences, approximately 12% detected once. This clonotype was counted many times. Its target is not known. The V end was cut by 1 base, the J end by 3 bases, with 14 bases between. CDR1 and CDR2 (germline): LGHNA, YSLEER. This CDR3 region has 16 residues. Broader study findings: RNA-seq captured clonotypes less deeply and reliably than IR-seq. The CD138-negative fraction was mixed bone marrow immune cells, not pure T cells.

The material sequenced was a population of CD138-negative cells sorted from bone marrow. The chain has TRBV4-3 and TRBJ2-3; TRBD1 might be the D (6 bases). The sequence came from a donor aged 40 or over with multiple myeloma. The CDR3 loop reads CASSQGGGVWTDTQYF. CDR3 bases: TGCGCCAGCAGCCAAGGAGGGGGTGTTTGGACAGATACGCAGTATTTT.